This is a list of T cell receptor beta chains from one sample in a study of blood T cell repertoires in COVID-19. The protocol was immunoSEQ multiplex PCR, while the TCRdb copy is restricted to in-frame clones and leaves out a portion. The data hold around 130,000 clones, with around four fifths observed a single time. The sequencing input was PBMCs or T cells enriched from blood (not recorded which). These receptors all stem from a man between 25 and 39 years old who had recovered from COVID-19. The CDR3 runs from the conserved cysteine through the conserved F or W. The order of the fields is D gene, J gene, V gene, clone size, CDR3 protein, CDR3 DNA. A D gene is named only where the DNA matches it firmly. Not all rows give a size; the values are once, few, many and, for expanded clones, a class.

d_gene: TRBD1; j_gene: TRBJ1-1; v_gene: TRBV10-3; abundance: -; CDR3aa: CAITETGGASPYTEAFF; CDR3nt: TGTGCCATTACGGAGACAGGGGGCGCGTCCCCATACACTGAAGCTTTCTTT
d_gene: -; j_gene: TRBJ1-1; v_gene: TRBV7-2; abundance: -; CDR3aa: CASSAGRYYEAFF; CDR3nt: TGTGCCAGCAGCGCGGGACGGTATTATGAAGCTTTCTTT
d_gene: -; j_gene: TRBJ2-1; v_gene: TRBV5-1; abundance: -; CDR3aa: CASSLGTNKLELEFF; CDR3nt: TGCGCCAGCAGCTTGGGTACAAATAAACTAGAATTGGAGTTCTTC
d_gene: -; j_gene: TRBJ2-7; v_gene: TRBV7-9; abundance: -; CDR3aa: CASSPVEGAVEQYF; CDR3nt: TGTGCCAGCAGCCCAGTGGAGGGGGCAGTCGAGCAGTACTTC
d_gene: -; j_gene: TRBJ1-2; v_gene: TRBV11-2; abundance: -; CDR3aa: CASSLGQALTNYGYTF; CDR3nt: TGTGCCAGCAGCTTAGGCCAGGCCCTTACTAACTATGGCTACACCTTC
d_gene: TRBD1; j_gene: TRBJ1-2; v_gene: TRBV6-5; abundance: -; CDR3aa: CASSSTGFYGYTF; CDR3nt: TGTGCCAGCAGTTCGACAGGGTTCTATGGCTACACCTTC
d_gene: TRBD2; j_gene: TRBJ2-2; v_gene: TRBV11-3; abundance: -; CDR3aa: CASSPGTSGSSTGELFF; CDR3nt: TGTGCCAGCAGCCCAGGGACTAGCGGGAGCTCGACCGGGGAGCTGTTTTTT
d_gene: -; j_gene: TRBJ2-2; v_gene: TRBV24-1; abundance: -; CDR3aa: CATSDNRVSDTGELFF; CDR3nt: TGTGCCACCAGTGATAACAGGGTTTCGGACACCGGGGAGCTGTTTTTT
d_gene: TRBD2; j_gene: TRBJ2-3; v_gene: TRBV18; abundance: -; CDR3aa: CASSPLSSAREGPDTQYF; CDR3nt: TGTGCCAGCTCACCACTATCATCAGCGCGGGAGGGCCCAGATACGCAGTATTTT
d_gene: TRBD1; j_gene: TRBJ2-3; v_gene: TRBV11-2; abundance: -; CDR3aa: CASSTDRADTQYF; CDR3nt: TGTGCCAGCAGCACCGACAGGGCAGATACGCAGTATTTT
d_gene: -; j_gene: TRBJ1-2; v_gene: TRBV7-3; abundance: -; CDR3aa: CASSYGSNYGYTF; CDR3nt: TGTGCCAGCAGCTATGGCAGTAACTATGGCTACACCTTC
d_gene: -; j_gene: TRBJ2-1; v_gene: TRBV11-3; abundance: few; CDR3aa: CASSLDQGPPNEQFF; CDR3nt: TGTGCCAGCAGCTTAGATCAGGGTCCCCCCAATGAGCAGTTCTTC
d_gene: -; j_gene: TRBJ2-1; v_gene: TRBV10-1; abundance: many; CDR3aa: CASSERETHNEQFF; CDR3nt: TGCGCCAGCAGTGAGCGGGAGACACACAATGAGCAGTTCTTC
d_gene: TRBD1; j_gene: TRBJ2-2; v_gene: TRBV19; abundance: -; CDR3aa: CASRTTQGAGELFF; CDR3nt: TGTGCCAGTAGGACTACTCAGGGGGCCGGGGAGCTGTTTTTT
d_gene: TRBD1; j_gene: TRBJ2-1; v_gene: TRBV11-2; abundance: -; CDR3aa: CASSLDRARGNEQFF; CDR3nt: TGTGCCAGCAGCTTAGATCGGGCCAGGGGGAATGAGCAGTTCTTC
d_gene: -; j_gene: TRBJ1-2; v_gene: TRBV3-1/TRBV3-2; abundance: once; CDR3aa: CASSSGKGGYTF; CDR3nt: TGTGCCAGCAGCTCAGGGAAAGGCGGCTACACCTTC
d_gene: -; j_gene: TRBJ2-1; v_gene: TRBV11-2; abundance: -; CDR3aa: CASSVALGRGDNEQFF; CDR3nt: TGTGCCAGCAGCGTCGCCCTTGGCAGGGGCGACAATGAGCAGTTCTTC
d_gene: TRBD1; j_gene: TRBJ1-4; v_gene: TRBV5-1; abundance: once; CDR3aa: CASSFGTGSEKLFF; CDR3nt: TGCGCCAGCAGCTTCGGGACAGGGTCTGAAAAACTGTTTTTT
d_gene: TRBD2; j_gene: TRBJ2-3; v_gene: TRBV18; abundance: -; CDR3aa: CASSLTQTSGSADTQYF; CDR3nt: TGTGCCAGCTCACTGACACAGACTAGCGGGAGCGCAGATACGCAGTATTTT
d_gene: TRBD2; j_gene: TRBJ2-1; v_gene: TRBV5-1; abundance: -; CDR3aa: CASRHGTSNEQFF; CDR3nt: TGCGCCAGCAGACACGGGACTAGCAATGAGCAGTTCTTC
d_gene: -; j_gene: TRBJ2-3; v_gene: TRBV19; abundance: -; CDR3aa: CASSIGGRTDTQYF; CDR3nt: TGTGCCAGTAGTATAGGCGGGCGCACAGATACGCAGTATTTT
d_gene: -; j_gene: TRBJ2-7; v_gene: TRBV5-6; abundance: few; CDR3aa: CASSWDTTFSYEQYF; CDR3nt: TGTGCCAGCAGCTGGGACACCACCTTCTCCTACGAGCAGTACTTC
d_gene: TRBD1; j_gene: TRBJ1-1; v_gene: TRBV7-9; abundance: -; CDR3aa: CASSLVLTGGSVNTEAFF; CDR3nt: TGTGCCAGCAGCTTAGTTCTGACAGGGGGCTCGGTGAACACTGAAGCTTTCTTT
d_gene: -; j_gene: TRBJ1-1; v_gene: TRBV19; abundance: few; CDR3aa: CASSPRQENTEAFF; CDR3nt: TGTGCCAGTAGTCCCAGACAGGAGAACACTGAAGCTTTCTTT
d_gene: -; j_gene: TRBJ2-2; v_gene: TRBV15; abundance: -; CDR3aa: CATQGGVGELFF; CDR3nt: TGTGCCACCCAAGGGGGGGTCGGGGAGCTGTTTTTT
d_gene: -; j_gene: TRBJ2-5; v_gene: TRBV5-1; abundance: -; CDR3aa: CASSGSGRGAQETQYF; CDR3nt: TGCGCCAGCAGCGGAAGCGGCAGGGGGGCGCAAGAGACCCAGTACTTC
d_gene: -; j_gene: TRBJ2-5; v_gene: TRBV3-1/TRBV3-2; abundance: -; CDR3aa: CASSQRDTGKQETQYF; CDR3nt: TGTGCCAGCAGCCAACGGGACACGGGGAAACAAGAGACCCAGTACTTC
d_gene: TRBD1; j_gene: TRBJ2-1; v_gene: TRBV18; abundance: few; CDR3aa: CASSRGQEYNEQFF; CDR3nt: TGTGCCAGCTCACGGGGACAGGAGTACAATGAGCAGTTCTTC
d_gene: -; j_gene: TRBJ2-5; v_gene: TRBV2; abundance: once; CDR3aa: CASSVTSNQETQYF; CDR3nt: TGTGCCAGCAGTGTAACTAGTAACCAAGAGACCCAGTACTTC
d_gene: TRBD1; j_gene: TRBJ1-5; v_gene: TRBV6-6; abundance: -; CDR3aa: CASSYLQGMDQPQHF; CDR3nt: TGTGCCAGCAGTTACTTACAGGGGATGGATCAGCCCCAGCATTTT
d_gene: -; j_gene: TRBJ1-4; v_gene: TRBV7-2; abundance: -; CDR3aa: CASSPRGTIGATNEKLFF; CDR3nt: TGTGCCAGCAGCCCTCGGGGGACCATCGGAGCAACTAATGAAAAACTGTTTTTT
d_gene: -; j_gene: TRBJ2-3; v_gene: TRBV27; abundance: -; CDR3aa: CASSYSRADTQYF; CDR3nt: TGTGCCAGCAGTTATAGTCGGGCAGATACGCAGTATTTT
d_gene: -; j_gene: TRBJ1-4; v_gene: TRBV5-1; abundance: few; CDR3aa: CASSLGSGSVANEKLFF; CDR3nt: TGCGCCAGCAGCCTAGGGAGCGGATCTGTGGCTAATGAAAAACTGTTTTTT
d_gene: -; j_gene: TRBJ2-7; v_gene: TRBV7-3; abundance: -; CDR3aa: CASSIYRMEQYF; CDR3nt: TGTGCCAGCAGCATATACAGGATGGAGCAGTACTTC
d_gene: TRBD2; j_gene: TRBJ2-7; v_gene: TRBV3-1/TRBV3-2; abundance: -; CDR3aa: CASSPAGVRNEQYF; CDR3nt: TGTGCCAGCAGCCCGGCGGGAGTGAGGAACGAGCAGTACTTC
d_gene: -; j_gene: TRBJ2-3; v_gene: TRBV27; abundance: -; CDR3aa: CASSLYYRVGDTQYF; CDR3nt: TGTGCCAGCAGTTTATATTACAGGGTTGGAGATACGCAGTATTTT
d_gene: TRBD2; j_gene: TRBJ2-3; v_gene: TRBV2; abundance: -; CDR3aa: CASRLAGVRDTQYF; CDR3nt: TGTGCCAGCAGACTAGCGGGAGTAAGGGATACGCAGTATTTT
d_gene: -; j_gene: TRBJ1-1; v_gene: TRBV6-1; abundance: -; CDR3aa: CASSEGGLNTEAFF; CDR3nt: TGTGCCAGCAGTGAAGGGGGCCTAAACACTGAAGCTTTCTTT
d_gene: TRBD2; j_gene: TRBJ2-1; v_gene: TRBV5-6; abundance: -; CDR3aa: CASSSGGIEQFF; CDR3nt: TGTGCCAGCAGCTCCGGGGGGATTGAGCAGTTCTTC
d_gene: TRBD2; j_gene: TRBJ2-4; v_gene: TRBV15; abundance: -; CDR3aa: CATSNSVGLADKQYF; CDR3nt: TGTGCCACCAGTAATTCGGTTGGACTAGCGGACAAACAGTACTTC
d_gene: -; j_gene: TRBJ2-1; v_gene: TRBV11-1; abundance: -; CDR3aa: CASSLEGGVYNEQFF; CDR3nt: TGTGCCAGCAGCTTAGAGGGGGGGGTCTACAATGAGCAGTTCTTC
d_gene: -; j_gene: TRBJ2-2; v_gene: TRBV19; abundance: -; CDR3aa: CASSMLLGAGELFF; CDR3nt: TGTGCCAGTAGTATGCTCCTGGGAGCCGGGGAGCTGTTTTTT
d_gene: TRBD2; j_gene: TRBJ2-1; v_gene: TRBV6-1; abundance: -; CDR3aa: CASSEGAGDYNEQFF; CDR3nt: TGTGCCAGCAGTGAAGGAGCGGGAGACTACAATGAGCAGTTCTTC
d_gene: TRBD1; j_gene: TRBJ1-4; v_gene: TRBV5-1; abundance: few; CDR3aa: CASSPRSGQGRTTNEKLFF; CDR3nt: TGCGCCAGCAGCCCAAGATCTGGACAGGGGCGGACAACTAATGAAAAACTGTTTTTT
d_gene: -; j_gene: TRBJ1-1; v_gene: TRBV7-9; abundance: -; CDR3aa: CASSLVAGEAFF; CDR3nt: TGTGCCAGCAGCTTAGTTGCAGGAGAAGCTTTCTTT
d_gene: -; j_gene: TRBJ2-3; v_gene: TRBV5-1; abundance: -; CDR3aa: CASSSQGLGTDTQYF; CDR3nt: TGCGCCAGCAGCTCCCAGGGTTTGGGCACAGATACGCAGTATTTT
d_gene: -; j_gene: TRBJ1-6; v_gene: TRBV12-5; abundance: -; CDR3aa: CASGLVQQGNSPLHF; CDR3nt: TGTGCTAGTGGTTTGGTACAACAGGGAAATTCACCCCTCCACTTT
d_gene: TRBD1; j_gene: TRBJ1-5; v_gene: TRBV13; abundance: -; CDR3aa: CASSFTGVQPQHF; CDR3nt: TGTGCCAGCAGCTTTACAGGGGTCCAGCCCCAGCATTTT
d_gene: TRBD1; j_gene: TRBJ1-1; v_gene: TRBV29-1; abundance: -; CDR3aa: CSVHRGSEAFF; CDR3nt: TGCAGCGTCCACAGGGGGTCTGAAGCTTTCTTT
d_gene: -; j_gene: TRBJ2-1; v_gene: TRBV4-1; abundance: -; CDR3aa: CASSQGVGRTYNEQFF; CDR3nt: TGCGCCAGCAGCCAAGGGGTTGGCAGGACCTACAATGAGCAGTTCTTC
d_gene: TRBD1; j_gene: TRBJ1-4; v_gene: TRBV19; abundance: -; CDR3aa: CASRDRESEKLFF; CDR3nt: TGTGCCAGTAGGGACAGGGAGTCTGAAAAACTGTTTTTT
d_gene: -; j_gene: TRBJ1-2; v_gene: TRBV19; abundance: -; CDR3aa: CASSNWGPRDNGYTF; CDR3nt: TGTGCCAGTAGTAATTGGGGCCCCAGAGATAATGGCTACACCTTC
d_gene: TRBD1; j_gene: TRBJ2-1; v_gene: TRBV6-1; abundance: once; CDR3aa: CASSEFGTGVNEQFF; CDR3nt: TGTGCCAGCAGTGAATTCGGGACAGGGGTCAATGAGCAGTTCTTC
d_gene: TRBD1; j_gene: TRBJ1-4; v_gene: TRBV18; abundance: -; CDR3aa: CASSPAGTGRGDEKLFF; CDR3nt: TGTGCCAGCTCCCCTGCTGGGACAGGTAGAGGCGATGAAAAACTGTTTTTT
d_gene: TRBD1; j_gene: TRBJ2-3; v_gene: TRBV20-1; abundance: -; CDR3aa: CSASPGTGLDTQYF; CDR3nt: TGCAGTGCTAGTCCCGGGACAGGATTGGATACGCAGTATTTT
d_gene: -; j_gene: TRBJ2-2; v_gene: TRBV19; abundance: -; CDR3aa: CATSTGYTGELFF; CDR3nt: TGTGCCACGTCCACAGGGTACACCGGGGAGCTGTTTTTT
d_gene: -; j_gene: TRBJ2-5; v_gene: TRBV9; abundance: -; CDR3aa: CASSPPGSVDGETQYF; CDR3nt: TGTGCCAGCAGCCCCCCGGGATCGGTAGATGGGGAGACCCAGTACTTC
d_gene: TRBD2; j_gene: TRBJ2-3; v_gene: TRBV24-1; abundance: few; CDR3aa: CATSDSGGITDTQYF; CDR3nt: TGTGCCACCAGTGATAGCGGGGGGATCACAGATACGCAGTATTTT
d_gene: TRBD1; j_gene: TRBJ2-2; v_gene: TRBV2; abundance: -; CDR3aa: CASSGPGGRWDTGELFF; CDR3nt: TGTGCCAGCAGTGGTCCAGGGGGCAGATGGGACACCGGGGAGCTGTTTTTT
d_gene: TRBD1; j_gene: TRBJ2-3; v_gene: TRBV5-5; abundance: -; CDR3aa: CASSSGTGGYSDTQYF; CDR3nt: TGTGCCAGCAGCTCGGGGACAGGGGGTTATTCAGATACGCAGTATTTT